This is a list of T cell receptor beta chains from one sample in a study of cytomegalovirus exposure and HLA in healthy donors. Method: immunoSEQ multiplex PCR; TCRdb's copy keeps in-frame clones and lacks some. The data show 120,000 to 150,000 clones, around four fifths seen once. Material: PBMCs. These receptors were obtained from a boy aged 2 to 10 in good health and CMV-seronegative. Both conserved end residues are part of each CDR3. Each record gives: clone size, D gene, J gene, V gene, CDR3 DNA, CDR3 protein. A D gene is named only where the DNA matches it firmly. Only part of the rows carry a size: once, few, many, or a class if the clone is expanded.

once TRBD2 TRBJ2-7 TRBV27 TGTGCCAGCAGTCTCCGACTAGCGGGAGAGGGCGAGCAGTACTTC CASSLRLAGEGEQYF
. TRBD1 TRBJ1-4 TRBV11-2 TGTGCCAGCAGCGCGACAGGGGGAGTGTCTAATGAAAAACTGTTTTTT CASSATGGVSNEKLFF
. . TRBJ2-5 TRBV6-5 TGTGCCAGCAGACCCCAAGAGCAAGAGACCCAGTACTTC CASRPQEQETQYF
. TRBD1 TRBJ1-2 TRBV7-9 TGTGCCAGCAGTCGGGACCGCGGACAGGGGCGTGGGTATGGCTACACCTTC CASSRDRGQGRGYGYTF
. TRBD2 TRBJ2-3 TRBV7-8 TGTGCCAGCAGCCGTAGGGCGACTAGCGAGATCACAGATACGCAGTATTTT CASSRRATSEITDTQYF
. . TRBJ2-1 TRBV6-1 TGTGCCAGCAGTGATGTGCTGAGCTCCTACAATGAGCAGTTCTTC CASSDVLSSYNEQFF
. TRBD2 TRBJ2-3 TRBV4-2 TGTGCCAGCAGCCAAGCAGCGGGAGACACAGATACGCAGTATTTT CASSQAAGDTDTQYF
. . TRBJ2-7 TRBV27 TGTGCCAGCAGTCCTCGGGGGAGCTCCTACGAGCGGTACTTC CASSPRGSSYERYF
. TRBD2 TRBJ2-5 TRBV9 TGTGCCAGCAGCGAAATAGCGGGGGGAGAGACCCAGTACTTC CASSEIAGGETQYF
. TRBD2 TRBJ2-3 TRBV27 TGTGCCAGCCGAAGCCGCGGGAGGGCAGATACGCAGTATTTT CASRSRGRADTQYF
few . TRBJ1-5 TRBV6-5 TGTGCCAGCAGTGGGTATCAAGGAGATAGTTCGTCCCAGCATTTT CASSGYQGDSSSQHF
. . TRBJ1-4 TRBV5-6 TGTGCCAGCAGCTTGTTTGTCGCTAATGAAAAACTGTTTTTT CASSLFVANEKLFF
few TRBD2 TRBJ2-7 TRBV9 TGTGCCAGCAGCGTTGGGGCGGGAGGGCCGGGAGAGCAGTACTTC CASSVGAGGPGEQYF
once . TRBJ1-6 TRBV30 TGTGCCTGGAGTGGCAACCGGGGGTATAATTCACCCCTCCACTTT CAWSGNRGYNSPLHF
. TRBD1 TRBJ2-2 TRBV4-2 TGTGCCAGCAGCCAAGTCTCCGGGACAGGGGGAACCGGGGAGCTGTTTTTT CASSQVSGTGGTGELFF
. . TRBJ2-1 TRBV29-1 TGCAGCGTTGGGAGGGACTCTTACAATGAGCAGTTCTTC CSVGRDSYNEQFF
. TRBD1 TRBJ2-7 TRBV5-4 TGTGCCAGCAGTCATGGACAGGGTAGCGAGCAGTACTTC CASSHGQGSEQYF
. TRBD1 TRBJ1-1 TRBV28 TGTGCCAGCAGCCAACCCGGGACAGGGATCCCTGAAGCTTTCTTT CASSQPGTGIPEAFF
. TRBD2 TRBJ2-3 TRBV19 TGTGCCAGTAGACTAGCGGGAGTCCCCGATACGCAGTATTTT CASRLAGVPDTQYF
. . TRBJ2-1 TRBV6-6 TGTGCCAGCAGCCATGAGGGAGGTTTGGTTAGGCATGAGCAGTTCTTC CASSHEGGLVRHEQFF